This T cell receptor (beta chain) was observed in a study of CXCR3-negative and CXCR3-positive naive CD8 T cells. With respect to this clonotype: Its antigen is as yet unknown.

Preparation of TRB cDNA libraries relied on 5' RACE carrying UMI labels. TCRdb reanalyzed the 5' RACE reads and collapses them to one entry per CDR3 protein, without DNA. The sample has around 45,000 distinct CDR3 sequences. CDR1 and CDR2 (germline): SEHNR, FQNEAQ (reference sequence). The CDR3 covers 14 residues. Study-level points and caveats: In cryopreserved cells, CXCR3 expression partially decreased, and fresh PBMCs were used in most assays. Naive subsets showed comparable surface CD5, and TCR interaction strength was also inferred from TRB CDR3 physicochemistry. For memory CD8+ cells diversity was much lower, but both naive subsets had comparably high diversity.

The V and J genes are TRBV7-9 and TRBJ1-1. The clonotype originates from a human donor in good health. Some clones in this sample may be carry-over from other donors' samples. Sample: naive CXCR3- CD8+ T cells from blood. The subset here: CD45RO-CCR7+CD27+CD95- naive CD8+ T cells lacking CXCR3 (TNR3-). The CDR3: CASSWRDSPHEAFF.